The 18 T cell receptor beta chains in this list originate from one sample, sequenced in a study of siplizumab effects on memory and regulatory T cells. Data came from immunoSEQ multiplex PCR; TCRdb stores just in-frame clones and leaves some out. The data contain some 96,000 clones, about 91% of them singletons. Source material: CD4+ T cells sorted from blood. These receptors were taken from a human donor in good health.

This clone occurred once. This chain joins TRBV7-2 and TRBJ1-2; maybe TRBD1 (6 bases). Germline CDR1 reads SGHTA; CDR2 reads FQGNSA. CDR3 length: 15 residues. V lost 4 bases, J lost 8 bases, and 20 bases lay in between. The chain's CDR3 is CASSSTGAGFRGYTF. CDR3 DNA: TGTGCCAGCAGCTCCACGGGGGCCGGATTTCGGGGCTACACCTTC.

The chain employs TRBV27 and TRBJ1-5; 7 bases match TRBD1. Germline V gives CDR1 MNHEY, CDR2 SMNVEV (reference sequence). The length of the CDR3 is 16 residues. V shed 5 bases and J 0 bases; nucleotides not matched to a gene: 7. CDR3 bases: TGTGCCAGCAGTCAAAAGACAGGGTATAGCAATCAGCCCCAGCATTTT. It translates to CASSQKTGYSNQPQHF.

A single count supports this clone. The chain uses TRBV9 and TRBJ1-4; tentatively, D is TRBD1 (5 bases). Germline V gene lookup returns CDR1 SGDLS and CDR2 YYNGEE. Deletions cut 4 bases from V and 6 bases from J, with 13 bases between. The CDR3 is 14 residues long. DNA of the CDR3: TGTGCCAGCAGCTCATCCAGGGTAGATGAAAAACTGTTTTTT. It codes for CASSSSRVDEKLFF. The full variable domain, its missing parts supplied by reference TRBV9 and TRBJ1-4, is DSGVTQTPKHLITATGQRVTLRCSPRSGDLSVYWYQQSLDQGLQFLIQYYNGEERAKGNILERFSAQQFPDLHSELNLSSLELGDSALYFCASSSSRVDEKLFFGSGTQLSVL.

V usage is TRBV11-2 and J usage is TRBJ1-1, with D perhaps matching TRBD1 (5 bases). V lost 4 bases and J lost 4, with 13 bases in between. There are 14 residues in the CDR3. The germline CDR1 and CDR2 sequences are SGHAT and FQNNGV. The CDR3: CASSSQGPVTEAFF. The CDR3 DNA sequence: TGTGCCAGCAGCTCCCAGGGACCGGTCACTGAAGCTTTCTTT.

The chain combines TRBV6-5 with TRBJ1-1; the match to TRBD1 covers 8 bases. The junction had 5 bases not matched to a gene; V was cut back by 4 bases and J by 4 bases. Germline V gene data show CDR1 as MNHEY and CDR2 as SVGAGI. The CDR3 loop spans 14 amino acids. The CDR3 bases are TGTGCCAGCAGTTTCGAGGACAGGGTCACTGAAGCTTTCTTT. Translated, it gives CASSFEDRVTEAFF.

The V call is TRBV2, the J call TRBJ2-3; D is unresolved. The V and J ends lost 5 bases and 2 bases respectively, with 5 bases between them. The CDR3 is 12 amino acids. CDR1 SNHLY and CDR2 FYNNEI come from the germline V gene. The CDR3 DNA follows: TGTGCCAGCAGTTACTCCACAGATACGCAGTATTTT. Encoded protein: CASSYSTDTQYF.

The chain couples TRBV5-4 to TRBJ2-4, with TRBD2 identical over 7 bases. Germline CDR1 is SGHNT and CDR2 is YYREEE (reference sequence). The CDR3 has 14 residues. V shed 3 bases, J shed 6 bases, and the junction held 6 bases outside the gene matches. CDR3: CASSSDGGINIQYF. The CDR3 DNA reads as TGTGCCAGCAGCTCGGACGGGGGGATAAACATTCAGTACTTC.

The V and J genes are TRBV19 and TRBJ1-5, with D maybe TRBD1 (6 bases). The germline V and J ends were trimmed by 6 bases and 2 bases, with 14 bases remaining between them. Per germline, CDR1 LNHDA and CDR2 SQIVND (reference sequence). The CDR3 consists of 15 residues. CDR3 nucleotides: TGTGCCAGTAGCCCGAACAGGGAGGGCAATCAGCCCCAGCATTTT. It is translated as CASSPNREGNQPQHF.

The chain carries TRBV7-2 and TRBJ1-3, with a possible D match to TRBD1 (5 bases). The CDR3 covers 15 residues. Looked up from germline, CDR1 is SGHTA and CDR2 is FQGNSA. The V end lost 3 bases, the J end lost 2 bases, and 11 bases lay between the germline ends. CDR3 nucleotide sequence: TGTGCCAGCAGCTTTGGGGTAGGGGCTGGAAACACCATATATTTT. Translation gives CASSFGVGAGNTIYF.

The chain employs TRBV9 and TRBJ2-7; 14 nucleotides align to TRBD2. Germline assignment: CDR1 SGDLS and CDR2 YYNGEE. J gave up 1 base and V 3 bases, and 9 bases lay outside the gene matches. This CDR3 comprises 18 residues. As DNA, the CDR3 is TGTGCCAGCAGCGCGGGACTAGCGGGGGATCAAGGGTCCTACGAGCAGTACTTC. This codes for CASSAGLAGDQGSYEQYF.

The V gene is TRBV6-1, the J gene TRBJ2-7; 7 bases agree with TRBD1. The CDR3 runs 16 residues. Per the germline V gene, CDR1 is MNHNS and CDR2 is SASEGT. With 3 bases clipped from V and 4 bases from J, the junction kept 12 bases outside the gene matches. CDR3 DNA: TGTGCCAGCAGTGAGCCACCACGGGACAGACGGTACGAGCAGTACTTC. Translating gives CASSEPPRDRRYEQYF.

This chain joins TRBV19 and TRBJ1-1; possible D gene TRBD1, 5 bases. CDR1 and CDR2 from the germline V gene are LNHDA and SQIVND (reference sequence). V lost 4 bases, J lost 8 bases, and 14 bases lay in between. This CDR3 has 13 residues. CDR3 protein: CASSTGARTEAFF. The CDR3 nucleotides read TGTGCCAGTAGTACCGGGGCCCGGACCGAAGCTTTCTTT.

This clone was counted only a few times. The chain couples TRBV27 to TRBJ1-2; the D is unclear. V was pared by 5 bases and J by 4 bases, with 11 bases between. The CDR3 has 13 residues. CDR1 is MNHEY and CDR2 is SMNVEV in the germline V gene (reference sequence). CDR3 sequence reads: CASSPDRSYGYTF. Written as DNA, the CDR3 is TGTGCCAGCAGTCCGGACCGATCCTATGGCTACACCTTC.

This clone was seen a few times. The chain couples TRBV9 to TRBJ1-5; D call uncertain. This CDR3 is 15 amino acids long. Trimming removed 1 base from V and 2 bases from J, with 10 bases in between. Germline V gene sequence: CDR1 SGDLS, CDR2 YYNGEE. CDR3 bases: TGTGCCAGCAGCGTATCTAGTAGCGGCAATCAGCCCCAGCATTTT. It is translated as CASSVSSSGNQPQHF.

The chain has TRBV27 and TRBJ2-3; 14 nucleotides align to TRBD2. The CDR3 runs to 20 residues. With 3 bases clipped from V and 2 bases from J, the junction kept 13 bases outside the gene matches. CDR1 and CDR2 (germline): MNHEY, SMNVEV (reference sequence). CDR3 amino acids: CASSFSPGLAGDSHTDTQYF. CDR3 in DNA: TGTGCCAGCAGTTTTTCGCCGGGACTAGCGGGGGACAGCCACACAGATACGCAGTATTTT.

The rearrangement uses TRBV5-1 and TRBJ2-5; D is perhaps TRBD2 (5 bases). CDR1 and CDR2 from the germline V gene are SGHRS and YFSETQ. V lost 1 base and J 3 bases, leaving 10 bases between the germline ends. The CDR3 covers 14 residues. The CDR3 nucleotides are TGCGCCAGCAGCTTGTTTACGCGGGAAGAGACCCAGTACTTC. This gives the protein CASSLFTREETQYF.

The J gene is TRBJ1-1, the V gene TRBV12-5, with 8 bases identical to TRBD1. V lost 2 bases, J lost 6 bases, and 8 bases stayed unmatched. Per the germline V gene, CDR1 is LGHNT and CDR2 is FRNRAP. This CDR3 is built from 15 residues. The CDR3 region is CASGLLGQVVPEAFF. In DNA, the CDR3 is TGTGCTAGTGGTTTGTTGGGACAGGTTGTCCCTGAAGCTTTCTTT.

The chain recombines TRBV7-9 with TRBJ1-2; 8 nucleotides line up with TRBD1. Germline V gives CDR1 SEHNR, CDR2 FQNEAQ (reference sequence). With 5 bases clipped from V and 3 bases from J, the junction kept 8 bases outside the gene matches. This CDR3 comprises 15 residues. The CDR3 here is CASSLRTGRDYGYTF. The CDR3 bases are TGTGCCAGCAGCCTCCGGACAGGGCGGGACTATGGCTACACCTTC.